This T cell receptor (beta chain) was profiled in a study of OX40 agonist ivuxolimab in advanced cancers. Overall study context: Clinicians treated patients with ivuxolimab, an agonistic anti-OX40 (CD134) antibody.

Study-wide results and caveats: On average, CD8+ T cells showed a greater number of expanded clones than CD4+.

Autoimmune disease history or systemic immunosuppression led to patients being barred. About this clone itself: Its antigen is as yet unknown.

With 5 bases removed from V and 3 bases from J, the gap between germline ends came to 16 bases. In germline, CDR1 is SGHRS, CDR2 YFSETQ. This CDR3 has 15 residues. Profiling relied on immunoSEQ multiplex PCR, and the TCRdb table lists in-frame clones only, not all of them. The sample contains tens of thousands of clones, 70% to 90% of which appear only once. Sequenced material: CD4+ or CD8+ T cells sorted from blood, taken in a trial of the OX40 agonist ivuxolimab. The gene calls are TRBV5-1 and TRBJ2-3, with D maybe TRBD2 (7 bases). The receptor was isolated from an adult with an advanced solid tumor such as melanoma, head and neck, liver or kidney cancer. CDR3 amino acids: CASREGGRGTDTQYF. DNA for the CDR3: TGCGCCAGCAGGGAGGGGGGGCGAGGGACAGATACGCAGTATTTT.